This TCR beta chain emerged from a study of T cell responses to AZD1222 COVID-19 vaccine. Study-level results: Variant regions that are unmutated are reportedly the target of nearly half of spike-specific TCRs. Without day 14 samples, only post-peak T cell repertoires were studied. Increases in Spike-specific TCR breadth and depth were seen after two AZD1222 doses.

With regard to this clone: Its antigen is as yet unknown.

TCRdb keeps only in-frame clones here, not all; method: immunoSEQ multiplex PCR. Altogether over 100,000 clones are present, more than 70% being singletons, with the ten largest covering around 4.5%. This CDR3 region has 14 residues. V shed 7 bases and J shed 4 bases, with 16 bases lying between them. Looked up from germline, CDR1 is MDHEN and CDR2 is SYDVKM. This receptor was obtained from an adult who received the AZD1222 COVID-19 vaccine. The rearrangement links TRBV28 to TRBJ2-5, with D possibly being TRBD2 (5 bases). The material was peripheral blood, obtained 28 days after the second AZD1222 dose. The CDR3 nucleotides read TGTGCCAGCACCCCTCACGGGGTCGCAGAGACCCAGTACTTC. This sequence encodes CASTPHGVAETQYF.